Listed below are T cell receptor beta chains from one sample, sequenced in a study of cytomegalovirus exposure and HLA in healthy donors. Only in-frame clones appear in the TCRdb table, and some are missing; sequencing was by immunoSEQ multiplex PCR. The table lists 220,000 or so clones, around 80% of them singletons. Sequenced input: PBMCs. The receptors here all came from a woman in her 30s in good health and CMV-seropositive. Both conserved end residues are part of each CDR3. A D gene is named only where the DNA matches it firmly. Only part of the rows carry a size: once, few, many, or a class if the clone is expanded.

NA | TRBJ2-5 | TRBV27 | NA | TGTGCCAGCAGTTTACAGGGCCAAGAGACCCAGTACTTC | CASSLQGQETQYF
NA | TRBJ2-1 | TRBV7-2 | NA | TGTGCCAGCGCCGGTATCGATGAGCAGTTCTTC | CASAGIDEQFF
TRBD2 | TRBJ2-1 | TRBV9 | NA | TGTGCCAGCAGCGGCCCCCTAGCGGGAGGGGAGGATGAGCAGTTCTTC | CASSGPLAGGEDEQFF
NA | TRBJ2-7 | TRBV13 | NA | TGTGCCAGCAGCTTAGGCCGTCTAAGTGAGCAGTACTTC | CASSLGRLSEQYF
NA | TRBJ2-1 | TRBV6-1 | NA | TGTGCCAGCAGTGAATGGGACTCCTACAATGAGCAGTTCTTC | CASSEWDSYNEQFF
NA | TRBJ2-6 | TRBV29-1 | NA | TGCAGCGACACACATGAAGTTGCTGGGGCCAACGTCCTGACTTTC | CSDTHEVAGANVLTF
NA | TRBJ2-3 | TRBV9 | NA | TGTGCCAGCAGCGTAGACGGGTTCGGTACGCAGTATTTT | CASSVDGFGTQYF
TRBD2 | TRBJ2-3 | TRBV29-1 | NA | TGCAGCGTTAAGGGACTAGCGGGAGAAGATACGCAGTATTTT | CSVKGLAGEDTQYF
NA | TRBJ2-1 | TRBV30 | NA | TGTGCCTTTGACAGGTCTTACAATGAGCAGTTCTTC | CAFDRSYNEQFF
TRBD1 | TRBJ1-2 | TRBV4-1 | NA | TGCGCCAGCAGCCAAGGGAGACAGGGTTTAGACGGCTACACCTTC | CASSQGRQGLDGYTF
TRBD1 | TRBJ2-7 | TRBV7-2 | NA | TGTGCCAGCAGCGAGGGGGCGGGCTTAACCTCCTACGAGCAGTACTTC | CASSEGAGLTSYEQYF
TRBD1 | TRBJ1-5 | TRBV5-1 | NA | TGCGCCAGCAGCCTGTCGGGACAGGACAATCAGCCCCAGCATTTT | CASSLSGQDNQPQHF
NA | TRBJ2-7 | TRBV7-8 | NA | TGTGCCAGCAGCTTAGTATCCATGGAGGAGCAGTACTTC | CASSLVSMEEQYF
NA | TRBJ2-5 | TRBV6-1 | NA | TGTGCCAGCGGGGTTTACGGGAGTAGAGTAGAGACCCAGTACTTC | CASGVYGSRVETQYF
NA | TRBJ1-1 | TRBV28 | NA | TGTGCCAGCAGTTCGACAGGTCTTGTAGCTTTCTTT | CASSSTGLVAFF
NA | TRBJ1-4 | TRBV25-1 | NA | TGTGCCAGCCGAGGGGAGTTGGTGGAAAAACTGTTTTTT | CASRGELVEKLFF
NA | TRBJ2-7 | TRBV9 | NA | TGTGCCAGCACCACCGGAGAGGCGGGAAGCCTCTACGAGCAGTACTTC | CASTTGEAGSLYEQYF
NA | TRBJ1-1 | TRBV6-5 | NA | TGTGCCAGCAGTTACAGGCCGGGTAAGAACACTGAAGCTTTCTTT | CASSYRPGKNTEAFF
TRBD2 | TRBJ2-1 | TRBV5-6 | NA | TGTGCCAGCAGCAAGGGACTAGCGGGAGTCTCGAGCTTCAATGAGCAGTTCTTC | CASSKGLAGVSSFNEQFF
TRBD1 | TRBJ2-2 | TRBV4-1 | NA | TGCGCCAGCAGCCAAGATACAGGGGGCACCGGGGAGCTGTTTTTT | CASSQDTGGTGELFF
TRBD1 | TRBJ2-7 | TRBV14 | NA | TGTGCCAGCAGCAACCGACAGGGGTGGTACGAGCAGTACTTC | CASSNRQGWYEQYF
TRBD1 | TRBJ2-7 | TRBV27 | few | TGTGCCAGCCGGGACAGGGGGCATTACGAGCAGTACTTC | CASRDRGHYEQYF
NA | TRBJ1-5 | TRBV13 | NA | TGTGCCAGCAGCTTAGGCCGGCCGGTCAATCAGCCCCAGCATTTT | CASSLGRPVNQPQHF
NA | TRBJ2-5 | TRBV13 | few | TGTGCCAGCAGCTCCCCCGCTTCTCGGGGGACCCAGTACTTC | CASSSPASRGTQYF
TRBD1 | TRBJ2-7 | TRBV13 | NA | TGTGCCAGCAGCTTCGACAGGGGACCCTACGAGCAGTACTTC | CASSFDRGPYEQYF
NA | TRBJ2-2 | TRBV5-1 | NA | TGCGCCAGCAGCTTGGCAGCAGCGACCCACACCGGGGAGCTGTTTTTT | CASSLAAATHTGELFF
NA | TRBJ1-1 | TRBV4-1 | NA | TGCGCCAGCAGCCAAGATTCCTTACCCCTGACAGTGATGAACACTGAAGCTTTCTTT | CASSQDSLPLTVMNTEAFF
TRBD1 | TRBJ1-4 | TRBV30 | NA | TGTGCCTGGTCCCGGGAGACAGGGGCTGAAAAACTGTTTTTT | CAWSRETGAEKLFF